The clone carrying this TCR beta chain appeared many times. Its specificity is unknown. Every TCR cDNA molecule bore a unique molecular identifier. TCRdb analysed the 5' RACE reads with MiXCR anew, one entry per CDR3 protein. The data contain under 100,000 distinct CDR3 sequences, 7.5% to 10% of them singletons. The data are from a study of spatial heterogeneity in lung cancer. At the level of the study: The average count in raw reads for each unique TCR and UMI combination exceeded 9.5 appearances. The study, taken as a whole, reports: The study found ubiquitous expanded tumor TCRs in blood more at resection than follow-up.

From germline, CDR1 is SGDLS and CDR2 YYNGEE. The CDR3 runs 14 residues. V shed 4 bases and J shed 0 bases, with 7 bases lying between them. The time point was: sample taken at primary tumor resection. Unsorted whole RNA from tumor, nontumor lung or frozen PBMC underwent sequencing. Samples were donated by 72 untreated early-stage non-small cell lung cancer patients. The V call is TRBV9, the J call TRBJ2-2; D is unclear. This receptor was taken from a male donor with early-stage non-small cell lung cancer. Source: PBMCs, taken at surgery. The CDR3 DNA reads as TGTGCCAGCAGCCCCAGGACGAACACCGGGGAGCTGTTTTTT. This sequence encodes CASSPRTNTGELFF.